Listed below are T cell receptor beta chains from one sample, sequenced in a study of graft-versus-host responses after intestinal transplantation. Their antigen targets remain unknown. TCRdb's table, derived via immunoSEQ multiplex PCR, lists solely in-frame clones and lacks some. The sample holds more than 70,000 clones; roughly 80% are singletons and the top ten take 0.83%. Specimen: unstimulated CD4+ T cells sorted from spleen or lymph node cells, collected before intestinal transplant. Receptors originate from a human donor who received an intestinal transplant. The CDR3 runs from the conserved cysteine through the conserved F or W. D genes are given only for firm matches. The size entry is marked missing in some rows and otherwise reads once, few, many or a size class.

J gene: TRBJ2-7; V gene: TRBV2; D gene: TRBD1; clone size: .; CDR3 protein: CASKSTLGTGFDEQYF; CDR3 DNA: TGTGCCAGCAAATCAACCTTGGGGACAGGGTTCGACGAGCAGTACTTC
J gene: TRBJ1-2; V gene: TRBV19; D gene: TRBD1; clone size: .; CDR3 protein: CASTSGQGARGYTF; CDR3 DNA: TGTGCCAGTACCTCGGGACAGGGGGCGCGAGGCTACACCTTC
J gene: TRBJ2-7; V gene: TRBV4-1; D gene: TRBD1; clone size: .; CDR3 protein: CASSQKPGQGFEQYF; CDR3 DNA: TGCGCCAGCAGCCAGAAGCCGGGACAGGGGTTCGAGCAGTACTTC
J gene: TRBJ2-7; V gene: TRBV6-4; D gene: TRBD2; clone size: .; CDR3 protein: CASNRLAVPTEVPYEQYF; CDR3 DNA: TGTGCCAGCAACAGACTAGCGGTTCCCACAGAGGTCCCCTACGAGCAGTACTTC
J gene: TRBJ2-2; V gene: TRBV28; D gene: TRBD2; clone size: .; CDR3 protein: CASSSSGVNTGELFF; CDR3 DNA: TGTGCCAGCAGTTCTAGCGGGGTAAACACCGGGGAGCTGTTTTTT
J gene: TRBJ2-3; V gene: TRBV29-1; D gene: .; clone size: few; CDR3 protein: CSVRRVLDTQYF; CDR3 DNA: TGCAGCGTTCGGCGGGTTCTAGATACGCAGTATTTT
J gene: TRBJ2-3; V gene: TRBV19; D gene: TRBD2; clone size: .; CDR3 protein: CASSMTSGGLDTQYF; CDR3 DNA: TGTGCCAGTAGTATGACTAGCGGGGGGCTTGATACGCAGTATTTT
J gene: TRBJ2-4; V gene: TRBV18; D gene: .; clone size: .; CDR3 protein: CASSLGGIQYF; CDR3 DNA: TGTGCCAGCTCATTAGGGGGCATTCAGTACTTC
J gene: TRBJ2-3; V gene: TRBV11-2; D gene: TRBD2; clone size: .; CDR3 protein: CASRWAGGADTQYF; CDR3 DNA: TGTGCCAGCCGATGGGCGGGGGGGGCAGATACGCAGTATTTT
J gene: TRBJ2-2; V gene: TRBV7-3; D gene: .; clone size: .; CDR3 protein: CASSLSGGSDTGELFF; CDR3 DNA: TGTGCCAGCAGCTTAAGTGGAGGGAGTGACACCGGGGAGCTGTTTTTT
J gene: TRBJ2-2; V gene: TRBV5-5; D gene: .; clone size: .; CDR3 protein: CASSLTDSNTGELFF; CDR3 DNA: TGTGCCAGCAGCTTGACCGACAGCAACACCGGGGAGCTGTTTTTT
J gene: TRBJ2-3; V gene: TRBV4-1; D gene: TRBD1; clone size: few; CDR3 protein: CASSLDRGRQDTQYF; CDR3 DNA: TGCGCCAGCAGCCTGGACAGGGGGCGCCAAGATACGCAGTATTTT
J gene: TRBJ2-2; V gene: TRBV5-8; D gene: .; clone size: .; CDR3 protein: CASSLYLGPGTGELFF; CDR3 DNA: TGTGCCAGCAGCTTGTATCTGGGGCCAGGGACCGGGGAGCTGTTTTTT